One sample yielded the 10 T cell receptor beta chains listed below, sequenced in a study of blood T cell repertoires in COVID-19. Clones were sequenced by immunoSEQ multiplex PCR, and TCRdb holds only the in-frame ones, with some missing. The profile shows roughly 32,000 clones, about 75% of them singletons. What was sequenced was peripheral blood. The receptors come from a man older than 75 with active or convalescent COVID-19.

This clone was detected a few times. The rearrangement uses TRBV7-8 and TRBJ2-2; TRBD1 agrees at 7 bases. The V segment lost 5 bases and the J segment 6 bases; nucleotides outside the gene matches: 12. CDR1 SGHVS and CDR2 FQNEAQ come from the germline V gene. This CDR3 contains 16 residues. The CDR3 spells CASSLEGQTGPGELFF. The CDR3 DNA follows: TGTGCCAGCAGCCTAGAAGGACAGACAGGGCCCGGGGAGCTGTTTTTT.

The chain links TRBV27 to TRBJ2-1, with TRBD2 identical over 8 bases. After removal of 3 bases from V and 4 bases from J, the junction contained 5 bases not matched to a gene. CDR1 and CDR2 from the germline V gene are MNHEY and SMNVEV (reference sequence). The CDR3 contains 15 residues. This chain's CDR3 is CASSFGTRLYNEQFF. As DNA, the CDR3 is TGTGCCAGCAGTTTTGGGACTAGACTTTACAATGAGCAGTTCTTC.

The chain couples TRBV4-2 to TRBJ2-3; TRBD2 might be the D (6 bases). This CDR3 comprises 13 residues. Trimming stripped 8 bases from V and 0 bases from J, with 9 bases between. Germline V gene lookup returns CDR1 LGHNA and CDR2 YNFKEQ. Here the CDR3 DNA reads TGTGCCAGCTATAGCGGTAGCACAGATACGCAGTATTTT. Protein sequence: CASYSGSTDTQYF.

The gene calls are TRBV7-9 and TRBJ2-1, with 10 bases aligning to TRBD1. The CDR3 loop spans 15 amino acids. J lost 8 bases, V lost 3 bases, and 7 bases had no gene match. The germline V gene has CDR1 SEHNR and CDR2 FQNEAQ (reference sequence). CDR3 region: CASSLVGTGAHEQFF. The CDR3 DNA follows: TGTGCCAGCAGCTTGGTAGGGACAGGGGCCCATGAGCAGTTCTTC.

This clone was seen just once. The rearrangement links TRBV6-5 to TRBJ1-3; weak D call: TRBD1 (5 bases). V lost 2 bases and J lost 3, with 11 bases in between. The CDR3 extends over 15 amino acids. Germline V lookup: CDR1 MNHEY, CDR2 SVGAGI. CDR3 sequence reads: CASSYGGQGGNTIYF. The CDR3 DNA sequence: TGTGCCAGCAGTTACGGTGGGCAGGGTGGAAACACCATATATTTT.

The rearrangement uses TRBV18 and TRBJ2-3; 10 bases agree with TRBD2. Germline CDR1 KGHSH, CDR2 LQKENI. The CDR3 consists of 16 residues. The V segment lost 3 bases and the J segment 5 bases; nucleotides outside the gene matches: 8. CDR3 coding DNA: TGTGCCAGCTCACCGCGGAGCGGGAGGGCAGGAGATACGCAGTATTTT. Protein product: CASSPRSGRAGDTQYF.

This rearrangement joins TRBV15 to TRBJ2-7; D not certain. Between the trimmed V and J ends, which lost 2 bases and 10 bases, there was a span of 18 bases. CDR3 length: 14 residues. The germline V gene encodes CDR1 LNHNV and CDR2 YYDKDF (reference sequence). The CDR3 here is CATSRNSDRQRQYF. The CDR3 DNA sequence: TGTGCCACCAGCAGAAACTCTGATAGACAACGACAGTACTTC.

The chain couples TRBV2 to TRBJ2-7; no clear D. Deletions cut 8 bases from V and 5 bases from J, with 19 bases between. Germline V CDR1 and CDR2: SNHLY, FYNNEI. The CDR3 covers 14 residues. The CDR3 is CASLTGFDVDEQYF. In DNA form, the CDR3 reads TGTGCCAGCTTAACCGGGTTTGACGTTGACGAGCAGTACTTC.

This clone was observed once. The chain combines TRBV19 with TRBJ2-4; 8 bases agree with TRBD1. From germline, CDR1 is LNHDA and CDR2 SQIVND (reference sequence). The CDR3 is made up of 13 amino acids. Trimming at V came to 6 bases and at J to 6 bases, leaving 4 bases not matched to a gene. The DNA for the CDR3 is TGTGCCAGTAGGCGGGACAGGAGAAACATTCAGTACTTC. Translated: CASRRDRRNIQYF.

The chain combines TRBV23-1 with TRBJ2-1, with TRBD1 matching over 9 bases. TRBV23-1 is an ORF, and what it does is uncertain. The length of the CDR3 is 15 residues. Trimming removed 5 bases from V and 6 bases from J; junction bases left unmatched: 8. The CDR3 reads CASSKPGQGGNEQFF. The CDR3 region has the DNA TGCGCCAGCAGTAAACCGGGACAGGGTGGCAATGAGCAGTTCTTC.